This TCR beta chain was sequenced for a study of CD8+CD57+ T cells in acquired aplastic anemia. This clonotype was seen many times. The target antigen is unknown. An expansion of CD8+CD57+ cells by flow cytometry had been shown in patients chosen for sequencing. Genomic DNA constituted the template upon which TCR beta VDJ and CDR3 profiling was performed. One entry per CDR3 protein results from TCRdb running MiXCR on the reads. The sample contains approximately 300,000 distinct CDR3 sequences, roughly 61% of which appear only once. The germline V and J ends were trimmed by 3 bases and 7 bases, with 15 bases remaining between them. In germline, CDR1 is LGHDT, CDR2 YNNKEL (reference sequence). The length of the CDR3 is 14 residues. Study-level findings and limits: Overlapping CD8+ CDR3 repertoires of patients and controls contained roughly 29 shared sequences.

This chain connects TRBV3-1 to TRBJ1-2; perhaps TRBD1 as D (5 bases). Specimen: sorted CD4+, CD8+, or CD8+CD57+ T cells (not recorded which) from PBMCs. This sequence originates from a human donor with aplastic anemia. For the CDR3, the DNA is TGTGCCAGCAGCCAGGCAGGGATACGGTTTGGCTACACCTTC. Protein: CASSQAGIRFGYTF. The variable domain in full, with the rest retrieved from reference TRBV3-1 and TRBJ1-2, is DTAVSQTPKYLVTQMGNDKSIKCEQNLGHDTMYWYKQDSKKFLKIMFSYNNKELIINETVPNRFSPKSPDKAHLNLHINSLELGDSAVYFCASSQAGIRFGYTFGSGTRLTVV.